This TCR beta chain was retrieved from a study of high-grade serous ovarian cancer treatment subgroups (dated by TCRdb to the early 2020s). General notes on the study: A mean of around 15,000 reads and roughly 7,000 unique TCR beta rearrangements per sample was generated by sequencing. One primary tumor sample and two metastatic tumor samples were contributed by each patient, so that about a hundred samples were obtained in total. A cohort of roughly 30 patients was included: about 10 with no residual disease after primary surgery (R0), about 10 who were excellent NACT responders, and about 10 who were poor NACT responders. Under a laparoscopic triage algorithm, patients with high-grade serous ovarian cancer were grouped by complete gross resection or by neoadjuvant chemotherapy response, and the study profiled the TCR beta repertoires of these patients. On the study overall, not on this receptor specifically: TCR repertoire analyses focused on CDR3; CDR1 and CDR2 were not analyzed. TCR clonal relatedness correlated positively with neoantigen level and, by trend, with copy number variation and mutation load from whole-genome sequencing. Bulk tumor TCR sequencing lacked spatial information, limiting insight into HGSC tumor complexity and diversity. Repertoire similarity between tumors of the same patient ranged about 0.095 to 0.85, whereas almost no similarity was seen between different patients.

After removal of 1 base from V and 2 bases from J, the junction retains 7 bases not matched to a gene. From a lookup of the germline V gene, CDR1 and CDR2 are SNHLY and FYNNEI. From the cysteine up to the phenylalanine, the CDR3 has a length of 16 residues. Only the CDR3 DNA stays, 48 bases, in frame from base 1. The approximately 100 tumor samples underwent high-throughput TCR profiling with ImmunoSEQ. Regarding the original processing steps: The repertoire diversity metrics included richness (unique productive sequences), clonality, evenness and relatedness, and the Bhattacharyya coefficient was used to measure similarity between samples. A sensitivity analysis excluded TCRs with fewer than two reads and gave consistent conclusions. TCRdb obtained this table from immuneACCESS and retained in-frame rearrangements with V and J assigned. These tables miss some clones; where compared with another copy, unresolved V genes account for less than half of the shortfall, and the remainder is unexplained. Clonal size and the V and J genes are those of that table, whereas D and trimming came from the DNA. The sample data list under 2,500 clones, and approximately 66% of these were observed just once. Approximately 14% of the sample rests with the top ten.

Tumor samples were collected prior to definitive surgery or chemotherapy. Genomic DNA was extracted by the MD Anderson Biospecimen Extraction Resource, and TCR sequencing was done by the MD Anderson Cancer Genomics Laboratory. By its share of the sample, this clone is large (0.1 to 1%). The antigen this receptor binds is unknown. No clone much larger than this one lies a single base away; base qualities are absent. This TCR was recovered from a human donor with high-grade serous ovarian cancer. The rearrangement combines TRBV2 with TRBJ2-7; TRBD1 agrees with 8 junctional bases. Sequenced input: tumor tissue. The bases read TGTGCCAGCAGTGAAGGGGCAGGGGGCCAAGCCTACGAGCAGTACTTC. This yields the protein CASSEGAGGQAYEQYF.